This is a list of T cell receptor beta chains from one sample in a study of response to subunit inactivated influenza vaccine. TCRdb re-analysed the RT-PCR reads in MiXCR, keeping a single row per CDR3 protein. Here the sample spans a few hundred thousand distinct CDR3 sequences, roughly 7.9% being singletons. The material was PBMCs from blood, obtained less than 25 months after vaccination. These receptors all stem from a man between 50 and 69 years old who received an inactivated influenza vaccine. CDR3s include the opening cysteine and the closing phenylalanine or tryptophan. A D gene is named only where the DNA matches it firmly. Clone size is shown for a subset of rows, as once, few, many or a class of expanded clone.

clone_size j_call d_call v_call cdr3_aa cdr3_nt
- TRBJ2-1 - TRBV13 CASSLMFGGSYNEQFF TGTGCCAGCAGCTTGATGTTTGGGGGCAGCTACAATGAGCAGTTCTTC
- TRBJ2-4 - TRBV7-2 CASSLGFQGHIQYF TGTGCCAGCAGCTTAGGGTTCCAGGGACACATTCAGTACTTC
few TRBJ2-3 - TRBV12-3/TRBV12-4 CASRSTRDTQYF TGTGCCAGCAGGTCGACTAGAGATACGCAGTATTTT
few TRBJ1-5 - TRBV3-1 CASSQVQGRQPQHF TGTGCCAGCAGCCAGGTACAGGGACGACAGCCCCAGCATTTT
few TRBJ1-5 TRBD1 TRBV5-6 CASSLGGTAPRQPQHF TGTGCCAGCAGCTTGGGGGGGACAGCCCCCAGGCAGCCCCAGCATTTT
many TRBJ2-5 - TRBV29-1 CSVRPGQETQYF TGCAGCGTACGACCCGGCCAAGAGACCCAGTACTTC
- TRBJ2-6 - TRBV4-3 CASSPKASGYFPSGANVLTF TGCGCCAGCAGCCCGAAGGCCAGCGGGTATTTTCCTTCTGGGGCCAACGTCCTGACTTTC
many TRBJ2-7 - TRBV5-1 CASSLERQAEQYF TGCGCCAGCAGCTTGGAAAGGCAGGCGGAGCAGTACTTC
many TRBJ2-1 TRBD2 TRBV2 CASRLAGTLSYNEQFF TGTGCCAGCAGGTTAGCGGGAACTTTGTCCTACAATGAGCAGTTCTTC
few TRBJ1-1 - TRBV29-1 CSVNYGTGNTEAFF TGCAGCGTTAATTACGGGACGGGAAACACTGAAGCTTTCTTT
few TRBJ1-1 - TRBV7-9 CASSLKVSLNTEAFF TGTGCCAGCAGCTTAAAAGTGTCCCTGAACACTGAAGCTTTCTTT
many TRBJ2-3 - TRBV5-1 CASSPGSTDTQYF TGTGCCAGCAGCCCTGGGAGCACAGATACGCAGTATTTT
- TRBJ2-1 TRBD2 TRBV20-1 CSGGLAGGLSYNEQFF TGCAGTGGGGGTCTAGCGGGAGGCCTCTCCTACAATGAGCAGTTCTTC
- TRBJ2-7 - TRBV5-1 CASSLGRGRDYEQYF TGCGCCAGCAGCTTGGGACGGGGTAGGGACTACGAGCAGTACTTC
few TRBJ1-1 TRBD1 TRBV14 CASSHRTGLREAFF TGTGCCAGCAGCCATCGGACAGGGTTAAGAGAGGCTTTCTTT
few TRBJ2-7 - TRBV20-1 CSASPGPRRGEQYF TGCAGTGCCAGCCCTGGACCCCGGCGGGGAGAGCAGTACTTC
- TRBJ2-1 - TRBV7-6 CASSSLAPKTYNEQFF TGTGCCAGCAGCTCACTAGCACCCAAAACCTACAATGAGCAGTTCTTC